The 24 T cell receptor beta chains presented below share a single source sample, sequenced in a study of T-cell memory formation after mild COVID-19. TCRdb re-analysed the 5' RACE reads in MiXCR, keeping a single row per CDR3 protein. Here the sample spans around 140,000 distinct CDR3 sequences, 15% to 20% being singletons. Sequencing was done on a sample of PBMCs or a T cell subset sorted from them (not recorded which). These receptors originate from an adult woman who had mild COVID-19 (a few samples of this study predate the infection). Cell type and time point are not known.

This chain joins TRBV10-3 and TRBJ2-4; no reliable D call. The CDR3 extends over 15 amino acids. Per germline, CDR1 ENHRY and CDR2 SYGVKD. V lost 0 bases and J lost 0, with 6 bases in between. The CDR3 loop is CAISESGIAKNIQYF. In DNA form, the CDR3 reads TGTGCCATCAGTGAGTCTGGGATAGCCAAAAACATTCAGTACTTC.

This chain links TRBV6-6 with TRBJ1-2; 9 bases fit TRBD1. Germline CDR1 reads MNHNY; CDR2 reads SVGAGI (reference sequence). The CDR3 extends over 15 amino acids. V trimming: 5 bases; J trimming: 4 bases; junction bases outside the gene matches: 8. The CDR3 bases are TGTGCCAGCAGTCCGGGACAGGGCGAGGGCTATGGCTACACCTTC. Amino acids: CASSPGQGEGYGYTF.

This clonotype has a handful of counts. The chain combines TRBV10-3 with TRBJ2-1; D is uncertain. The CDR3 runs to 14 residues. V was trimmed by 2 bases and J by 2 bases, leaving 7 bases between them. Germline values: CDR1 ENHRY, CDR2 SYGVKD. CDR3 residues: CAISEDGAYNEQFF. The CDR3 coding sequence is TGTGCCATCAGTGAGGACGGAGCCTACAATGAGCAGTTCTTC.

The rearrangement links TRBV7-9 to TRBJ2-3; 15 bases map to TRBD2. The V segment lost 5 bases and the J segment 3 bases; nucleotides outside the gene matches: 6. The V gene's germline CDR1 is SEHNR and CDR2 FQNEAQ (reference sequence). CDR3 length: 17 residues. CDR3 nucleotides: TGTGCCAGCAGCATGGGGACTAGCGGGGGGCTGACAGATACGCAGTATTTT. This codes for CASSMGTSGGLTDTQYF.

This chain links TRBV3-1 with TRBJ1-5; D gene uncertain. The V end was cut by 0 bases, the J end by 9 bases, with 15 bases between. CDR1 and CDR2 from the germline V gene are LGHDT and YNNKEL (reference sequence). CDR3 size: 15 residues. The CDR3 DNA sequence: TGTGCCAGCAGCCAAGACTTAGAGAGGGTGAGGCCCCAGCATTTT. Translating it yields CASSQDLERVRPQHF. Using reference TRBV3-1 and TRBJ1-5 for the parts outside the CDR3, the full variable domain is DTAVSQTPKYLVTQMGNDKSIKCEQNLGHDTMYWYKQDSKKFLKIMFSYNNKELIINETVPNRFSPKSPDKAHLNLHINSLELGDSAVYFCASSQDLERVRPQHFGDGTRLSIL.

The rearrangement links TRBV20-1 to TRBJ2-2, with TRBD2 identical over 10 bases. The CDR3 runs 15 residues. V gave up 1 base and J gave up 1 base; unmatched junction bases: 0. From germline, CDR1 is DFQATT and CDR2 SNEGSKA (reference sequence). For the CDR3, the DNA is TGCAGTGCTAGAGGACTAGCGGGGAACACCGGGGAGCTGTTTTTT. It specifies CSARGLAGNTGELFF.

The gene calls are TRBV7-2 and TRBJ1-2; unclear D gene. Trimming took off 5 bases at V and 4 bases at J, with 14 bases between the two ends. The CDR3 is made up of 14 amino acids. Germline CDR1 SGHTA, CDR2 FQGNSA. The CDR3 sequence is CASSSHRELYGYTF. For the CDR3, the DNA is TGTGCCAGCAGCAGCCACCGGGAGCTCTATGGCTACACCTTC.

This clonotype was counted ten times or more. Here the CDR3 DNA reads TGTGCCAGCAGCCTGGGGACTAGCGGGACAGATACGCAGTATTTT. Its protein product is CASSLGTSGTDTQYF. The chain combines TRBV3-1 with TRBJ2-3, with TRBD2 matching 12 bases. The V and J ends lost 4 bases and 3 bases, in that order; junction bases with no gene match: 2. The germline gives CDR1 LGHDT, CDR2 YNNKEL (reference sequence). The CDR3 spans 15 residues.

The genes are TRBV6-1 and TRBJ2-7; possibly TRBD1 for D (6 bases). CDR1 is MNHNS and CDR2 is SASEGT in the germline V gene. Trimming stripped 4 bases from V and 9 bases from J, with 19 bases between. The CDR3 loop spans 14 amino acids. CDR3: CASSGSGTPNRQYF. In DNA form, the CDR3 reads TGTGCCAGCAGTGGTTCCGGGACACCAAACCGGCAGTACTTC.

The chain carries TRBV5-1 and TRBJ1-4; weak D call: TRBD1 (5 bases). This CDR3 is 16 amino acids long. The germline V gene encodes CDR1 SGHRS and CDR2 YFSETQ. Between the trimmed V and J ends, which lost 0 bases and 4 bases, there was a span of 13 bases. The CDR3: CASSLAGTANNEKLFF. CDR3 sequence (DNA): TGCGCCAGCAGCTTGGCCGGGACCGCCAATAATGAAAAACTGTTTTTT. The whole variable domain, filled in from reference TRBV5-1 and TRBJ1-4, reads KAGVTQTPRYLIKTRGQQVTLSCSPISGHRSVSWYQQTPGQGLQFLFEYFSETQRNKGNFPGRFSGRQFSNSRSEMNVSTLELGDSALYLCASSLAGTANNEKLFFGSGTQLSVL.

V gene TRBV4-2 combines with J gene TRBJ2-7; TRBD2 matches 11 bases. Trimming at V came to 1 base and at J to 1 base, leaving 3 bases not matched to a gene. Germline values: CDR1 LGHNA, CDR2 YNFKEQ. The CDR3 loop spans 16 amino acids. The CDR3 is CASSQAGTSGSYEQYF. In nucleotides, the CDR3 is TGTGCCAGCAGCCAAGCCGGGACTAGCGGATCCTACGAGCAGTACTTC.

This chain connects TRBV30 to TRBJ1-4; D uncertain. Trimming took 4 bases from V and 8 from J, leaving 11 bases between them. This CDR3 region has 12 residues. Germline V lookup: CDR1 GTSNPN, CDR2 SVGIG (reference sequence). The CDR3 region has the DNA TGTGCCTGGAAAAAACCCTCCGAAAAACTGTTTTTT. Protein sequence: CAWKKPSEKLFF.

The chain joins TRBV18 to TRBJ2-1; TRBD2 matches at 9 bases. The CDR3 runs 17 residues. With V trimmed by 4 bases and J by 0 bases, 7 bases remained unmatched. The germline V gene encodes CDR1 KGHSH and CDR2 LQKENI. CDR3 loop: CASSQAGGTSSYNEQFF. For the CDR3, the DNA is TGTGCCAGCTCACAGGCGGGAGGGACGAGCTCCTACAATGAGCAGTTCTTC.

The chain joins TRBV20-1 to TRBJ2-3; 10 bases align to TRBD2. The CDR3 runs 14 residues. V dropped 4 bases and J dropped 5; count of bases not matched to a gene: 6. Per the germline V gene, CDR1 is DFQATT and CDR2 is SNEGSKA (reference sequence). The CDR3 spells CSATLAGEGDTQYF. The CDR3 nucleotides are TGCAGTGCTACCCTAGCGGGGGAGGGAGATACGCAGTATTTT.

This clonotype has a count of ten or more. CDR3 in amino acids: CASSQGLGQNTYNEQFF. DNA for the CDR3: TGTGCCAGCAGCCAAGGACTTGGACAGAACACCTACAATGAGCAGTTCTTC. This chain joins TRBV3-1 and TRBJ2-1; D is possibly TRBD1 (6 bases). CDR3 length: 17 residues. The germline CDR1 and CDR2 sequences are LGHDT and YNNKEL (reference sequence). The germline V and J ends were trimmed by 1 base and 2 bases, with 15 bases remaining between them.

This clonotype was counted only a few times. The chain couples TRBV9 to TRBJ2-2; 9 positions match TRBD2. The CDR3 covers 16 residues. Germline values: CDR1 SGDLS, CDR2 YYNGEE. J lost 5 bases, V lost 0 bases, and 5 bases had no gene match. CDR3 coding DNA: TGTGCCAGCAGCGTAGGAATTCTAGCGGGAACCGGGGAGCTGTTTTTT. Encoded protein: CASSVGILAGTGELFF.

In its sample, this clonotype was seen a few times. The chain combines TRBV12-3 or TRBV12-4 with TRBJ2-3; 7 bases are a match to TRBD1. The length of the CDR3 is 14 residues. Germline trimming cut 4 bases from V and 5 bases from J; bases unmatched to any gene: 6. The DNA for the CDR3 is TGTGCCAGCAGTTCGTTAACAGGGGTAGATACGCAGTATTTT. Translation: CASSSLTGVDTQYF.

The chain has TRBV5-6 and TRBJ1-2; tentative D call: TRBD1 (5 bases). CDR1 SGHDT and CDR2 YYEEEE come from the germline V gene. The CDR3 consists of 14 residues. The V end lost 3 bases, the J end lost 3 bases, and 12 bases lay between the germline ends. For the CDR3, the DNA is TGTGCCAGCAGCTCTTCGACAGTCTACTATGGCTACACCTTC. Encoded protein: CASSSSTVYYGYTF. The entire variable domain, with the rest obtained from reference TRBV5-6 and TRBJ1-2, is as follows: DAGVTQSPTHLIKTRGQQVTLRCSPKSGHDTVSWYQQALGQGPQFIFQYYEEEERQRGNFPDRFSGHQFPNYSSELNVNALLLGDSALYLCASSSSTVYYGYTFGSGTRLTVV.

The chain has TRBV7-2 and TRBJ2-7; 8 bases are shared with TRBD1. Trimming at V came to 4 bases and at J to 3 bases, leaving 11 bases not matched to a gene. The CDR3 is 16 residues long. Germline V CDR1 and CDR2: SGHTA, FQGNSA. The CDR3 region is CASSSVDRATLYEQYF. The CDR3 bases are TGTGCCAGCAGCTCTGTGGACAGGGCTACACTCTACGAGCAGTACTTC.

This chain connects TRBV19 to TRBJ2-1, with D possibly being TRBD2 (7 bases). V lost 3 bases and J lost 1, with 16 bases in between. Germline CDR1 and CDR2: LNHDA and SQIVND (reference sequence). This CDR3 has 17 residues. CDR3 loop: CASSMWGGGQSYNEQFF. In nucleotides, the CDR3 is TGTGCCAGTAGTATGTGGGGAGGGGGTCAGTCCTACAATGAGCAGTTCTTC.

The CDR3 loop reads CAWREGQFTDTQYF. Written as DNA, the CDR3 is TGTGCCTGGAGAGAGGGACAGTTCACAGATACGCAGTATTTT. The V and J genes are TRBV30 and TRBJ2-3; 7 bases are a match to TRBD1. V lost 3 bases to trimming and J lost 2 bases; unmatched junction nucleotides: 5. The CDR3 spans 14 residues. The germline gives CDR1 GTSNPN, CDR2 SVGIG (reference sequence). Based on the CDR3 plus reference TRBV30 and TRBJ2-3, the full variable domain is SQTIHQWPATLVQPVGSPLSLECTVEGTSNPNLYWYRQAAGRGLQLLFYSVGIGQISSEVPQNLSASRPQDRQFILSSKKLLLSDSGFYLCAWREGQFTDTQYFGPGTRLTVL.

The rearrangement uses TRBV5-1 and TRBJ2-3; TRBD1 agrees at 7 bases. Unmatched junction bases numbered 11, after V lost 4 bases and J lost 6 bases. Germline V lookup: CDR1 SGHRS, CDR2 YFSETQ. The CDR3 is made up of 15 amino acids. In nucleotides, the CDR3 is TGCGCCAGCAGCCCCACTACAGGGGCCGGCGATACGCAGTATTTT. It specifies CASSPTTGAGDTQYF.

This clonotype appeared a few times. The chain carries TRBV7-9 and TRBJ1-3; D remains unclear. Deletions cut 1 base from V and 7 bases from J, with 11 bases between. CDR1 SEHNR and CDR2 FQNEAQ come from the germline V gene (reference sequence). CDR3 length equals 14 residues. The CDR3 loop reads CASSLVEAGNTIYF. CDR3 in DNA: TGTGCCAGCAGCTTAGTGGAGGCCGGGAACACCATATATTTT. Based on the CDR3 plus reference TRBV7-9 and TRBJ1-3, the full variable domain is DTGVSQNPRHKITKRGQNVTFRCDPISEHNRLYWYRQTLGQGPEFLTYFQNEAQLEKSRLLSDRFSAERPKGSFSTLEIQRTEQGDSAMYLCASSLVEAGNTIYFGEGSWLTVV.

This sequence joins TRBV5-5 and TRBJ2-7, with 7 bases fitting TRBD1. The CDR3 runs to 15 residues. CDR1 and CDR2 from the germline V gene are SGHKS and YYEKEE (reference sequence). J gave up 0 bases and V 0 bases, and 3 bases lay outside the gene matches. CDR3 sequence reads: CASSLEDRASYEQYF. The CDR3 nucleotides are TGTGCCAGCAGCTTGGAAGACAGGGCCTCCTACGAGCAGTACTTC.